The 20 T cell receptor beta chains below all came from one sample that was sequenced in a study of T-cell reconstitution after alpha-beta-depleted transplantation in children. As it was prepared, the TCRbeta library received unique molecular identifiers. A single record per CDR3 protein comes from TCRdb applying MiXCR to the PCR reads. There are some 830,000 distinct CDR3 sequences in the sample; 15% to 20% occur only once, and 5% lies in the top ten. Sequencing used PBMCs, mostly from graft donor cells, obtained 360 days after TCRalphabeta/CD19-depleted stem cell transplant. The receptors shown here come from a male patient younger than 18 who had a stem cell transplant for acute lymphoblastic leukemia, so the T cells may come from the graft donor.

The chain uses TRBV9 and TRBJ2-7, with D perhaps matching TRBD2 (5 bases). Trimming left V 0 bases short and J 2 bases short, with 12 bases between. The CDR3 runs 15 residues. Germline V CDR1 and CDR2: SGDLS, YYNGEE. CDR3 protein: CASSVGTSVTYEQYF. In nucleotides, the CDR3 is TGTGCCAGCAGCGTAGGCACTAGTGTTACCTACGAGCAGTACTTC.

The chain is built from TRBV3-1 and TRBJ1-4, with D uncertain. V lost 2 bases, J lost 3 bases, and 13 bases lay in between. Per the germline V gene, CDR1 is LGHDT and CDR2 is YNNKEL (reference sequence). CDR3 length: 16 residues. The CDR3 region is CASSQPAGFANEKLFF. The CDR3 DNA is TGTGCCAGCAGCCAACCGGCCGGGTTTGCTAATGAAAAACTGTTTTTT.

This sequence joins TRBV4-1 and TRBJ2-7, with TRBD2 matching over 9 bases. V was clipped by 3 bases and J by 11 bases; unmatched bases: 11. This CDR3 is built from 14 residues. Germline-derived CDR1 and CDR2 are MGHRA and YSYEKL. CDR3 protein: CASSQNPLAGVKYF. CDR3 in DNA: TGCGCCAGCAGCCAGAACCCTTTAGCGGGAGTAAAGTACTTC.

This clonotype was recorded a few times. The chain employs TRBV5-6 and TRBJ2-1, with no clear D. Germline loops: CDR1 SGHDT, CDR2 YYEEEE. V lost 0 bases and J 2 bases, leaving 6 bases between the germline ends. The CDR3 has 14 residues. CDR3 region: CASSLGFPYNEQFF. The CDR3 region has the DNA TGTGCCAGCAGCTTGGGATTCCCCTACAATGAGCAGTTCTTC.

The chain recombines TRBV27 with TRBJ2-1; 7 bases line up with TRBD1. This CDR3 region has 16 residues. From germline, CDR1 is MNHEY and CDR2 SMNVEV (reference sequence). Trimming cost V 5 bases and J 1 base; bases outside gene matches: 8. The CDR3 here is CASSVAGGSSYNEQFF. CDR3 DNA sequence: TGTGCCAGCAGTGTAGCAGGGGGTTCTTCCTACAATGAGCAGTTCTTC.

This clonotype was seen a handful of times. The chain has TRBV7-9 and TRBJ2-7; the D is unclear. The germline V and J ends were trimmed by 4 bases and 9 bases, with 19 bases remaining between them. From germline, CDR1 is SEHNR and CDR2 FQNEAQ (reference sequence). There are 14 residues in the CDR3. CDR3 nucleotides: TGTGCCAGCAGCTATATGCAGGAGCCTACGGGGCAGTACTTC. Amino acid sequence: CASSYMQEPTGQYF.

In this sample, this clonotype turned up many times. CDR3 amino acids: CASSDRSGSYNEQFF. The CDR3 bases are TGTGCCAGCAGTGATCGTAGCGGGTCATACAATGAGCAGTTCTTC. This chain joins TRBV6-4 and TRBJ2-1; 7 bases match TRBD2. Germline CDR1 is MRHNA and CDR2 is SNTAGT. V was pared by 3 bases and J by 4 bases, with 6 bases of the junction left unmatched. The CDR3 is made up of 15 amino acids.

This clonotype was counted only a few times. This chain joins TRBV9 and TRBJ1-1, with no clear D. The CDR3 loop spans 15 amino acids. Trimming took off 0 bases at V and 5 bases at J, with 14 bases between the two ends. Germline V gene data show CDR1 as SGDLS and CDR2 as YYNGEE. The CDR3 here is CASSVESSQGTEAFF. The CDR3, as DNA: TGTGCCAGCAGCGTAGAATCCTCCCAAGGAACTGAAGCTTTCTTT.

The chain has TRBV4-1 and TRBJ2-5, with a tentative D call TRBD1 (6 bases). The CDR3 has 13 amino acids. The V gene's germline CDR1 is MGHRA and CDR2 YSYEKL. The V gene lost 7 bases and the J gene lost 5 bases, with 14 bases spanning the gap. In DNA, the CDR3 is TGCGCCAGCACCATCAGAAGGGGGGAGACCCAGTACTTC. This gives the protein CASTIRRGETQYF.

This clonotype was seen a few times. V is TRBV6-2 or TRBV6-3 and J is TRBJ1-1, with D unclear. CDR1 is MNHEY and CDR2 is SVGEGT in the germline V gene. Between the trimmed V and J ends, which lost 2 bases and 4 bases, there was a span of 8 bases. The CDR3 runs 13 residues. The CDR3 protein is CASSYVGITEAFF. The CDR3 bases are TGTGCCAGCAGTTACGTAGGGATCACTGAAGCTTTCTTT.

This clonotype was seen a few times. The V gene is TRBV20-1, the J gene TRBJ2-1; maybe TRBD2 (5 bases). Trimming shortened V by 5 bases and J by 6 bases, and 11 bases separated the two germline ends. The CDR3 is 12 residues long. From germline, CDR1 is DFQATT and CDR2 SNEGSKA (reference sequence). The CDR3, as DNA: TGCAGTGCTGAACTAGTCCCCAATGAGCAGTTCTTC. Protein product: CSAELVPNEQFF.

This clonotype was found many times. J is TRBJ1-5 and V is TRBV7-9; D unclear. V was cut by 4 bases and J by 0 bases, with 10 bases left in between. CDR3 length equals 15 residues. Germline lookup yields CDR1 SEHNR and CDR2 FQNEAQ (reference sequence). The CDR3, as DNA: TGTGCCAGCAGCTCCGACGGATATAGCAATCAGCCCCAGCATTTT. Translation gives CASSSDGYSNQPQHF.

This chain connects TRBV5-6 to TRBJ2-2; D call uncertain. Trimming shortened V by 4 bases and J by 4 bases, and 20 bases separated the two germline ends. This CDR3 contains 17 residues. CDR1 is SGHDT and CDR2 is YYEEEE in the germline V gene. This CDR3 is CASSLVSFRQSTGELFF. The CDR3 region has the DNA TGTGCCAGCAGCCTCGTCTCATTTAGGCAGAGCACCGGGGAGCTGTTTTTT. Full variable domain (remainder filled in from reference TRBV5-6 and TRBJ2-2): DAGVTQSPTHLIKTRGQQVTLRCSPKSGHDTVSWYQQALGQGPQFIFQYYEEEERQRGNFPDRFSGHQFPNYSSELNVNALLLGDSALYLCASSLVSFRQSTGELFFGEGSRLTVL.

There are a few counts of this clonotype. The chain uses TRBV20-1 and TRBJ2-4; 8 bases line up with TRBD2. Germline V CDR1 and CDR2: DFQATT, SNEGSKA (reference sequence). Trimming took 6 bases from V and 0 from J; bases not matched to a gene: 1. This CDR3 has 13 amino acids. Here the CDR3 reads CSAGLAAKNIQYF. In nucleotides, the CDR3 is TGCAGTGCCGGACTAGCAGCCAAAAACATTCAGTACTTC.

The chain is built from TRBV28 and TRBJ2-7; 7 positions match TRBD1. The germline V gene encodes CDR1 MDHEN and CDR2 SYDVKM. This CDR3 contains 13 residues. J lost 3 bases, V lost 6 bases, and 5 bases had no gene match. The CDR3 region has the DNA TGTGCCAGCAGAACAGGGGCCGGCTACGAGCAGTACTTC. It translates to CASRTGAGYEQYF.

This rearrangement joins TRBV20-1 to TRBJ2-3, with TRBD2 matching 11 bases. The CDR3 is made up of 19 amino acids. Trimming cost V 0 bases and J 3 bases; bases outside gene matches: 14. Germline assignment: CDR1 DFQATT and CDR2 SNEGSKA (reference sequence). The CDR3 sequence is CSARDPVSGRAGVTDTQYF. The CDR3 DNA reads as TGCAGTGCTAGAGATCCGGTTAGCGGGAGGGCCGGGGTGACAGATACGCAGTATTTT.

This clonotype was seen ten or more times. The chain couples TRBV29-1 to TRBJ2-5; D is uncertain. The V end was cut by 4 bases, the J end by 4 bases, with 10 bases between. The CDR3 extends over 12 amino acids. Germline CDR1 SQVTM, CDR2 ANQGSEA. CDR3 nucleotides: TGCAGCGTTGTTAGCTTGCGAGAGACCCAGTACTTC. It is translated as CSVVSLRETQYF.

This clonotype was observed a few times. The chain is built from TRBV29-1 and TRBJ2-1; 7 nucleotides align to TRBD2. The CDR3 length is 14 residues. Losses at the gene ends were 4 bases for V and 0 bases for J; bases not matched to a gene: 3. The germline V gene encodes CDR1 SQVTM and CDR2 ANQGSEA. CDR3: CSVAREDSYNEQFF. Here the CDR3 DNA reads TGCAGCGTTGCACGGGAGGACTCCTACAATGAGCAGTTCTTC.

This clonotype appeared a few times. This chain connects TRBV29-1 to TRBJ2-7; 7 bases line up with TRBD1. Germline V lookup: CDR1 SQVTM, CDR2 ANQGSEA. Trimming removed 6 bases from V and 4 bases from J; junction bases left unmatched: 12. The CDR3 has 14 amino acids. CDR3 in amino acids: CSVVLSTGPYEQYF. The CDR3 DNA follows: TGCAGCGTAGTACTATCGACAGGGCCATACGAGCAGTACTTC.

The chain recombines TRBV10-3 with TRBJ2-2; D call uncertain. This CDR3 spans 14 amino acids. Germline V gene data show CDR1 as ENHRY and CDR2 as SYGVKD. V gave up 4 bases and J gave up 6 bases, with 12 bases separating them. The DNA for the CDR3 is TGTGCCATCAGTGGTGTATTGGGCGCCGGGGAGCTGTTTTTT. It specifies CAISGVLGAGELFF.